These 15 T cell receptor beta chains were all obtained from the same sample, sequenced in a study of T cells after yellow fever vaccination. MiXCR, applied by TCRdb to the 5' RACE reads, yields one record per CDR3 protein. Seen here are 500,000 to 650,000 distinct CDR3 sequences, less than 20% observed once, and the top ten hold approximately 15%. Sequenced here: PBMCs, sampled 5 days after the first yellow fever vaccination. These receptors were obtained from a young man who received the YFV17D yellow fever vaccine.

This clonotype occurred many times. The gene calls are TRBV7-2 and TRBJ2-3, with TRBD2 matching over 8 bases. The CDR3 runs to 13 residues. The J segment lost 7 bases and the V segment lost 4 bases, leaving 4 bases of the junction unmatched. From germline, CDR1 is SGHTA and CDR2 FQGNSA. The CDR3, as DNA: TGTGCCAGCAGCTCCTTAGCGGGAAATACGCAGTATTTT. It encodes CASSSLAGNTQYF.

The chain recombines TRBV5-1 with TRBJ1-5, with D maybe TRBD1 (6 bases). The CDR3 runs 15 residues. The V gene lost 4 bases and the J gene lost 0 bases, with 11 bases spanning the gap. CDR1 and CDR2 from the germline V gene are SGHRS and YFSETQ. CDR3 sequence: CASSVQGDSNQPQHF. In nucleotides, the CDR3 is TGCGCCAGCAGCGTACAGGGTGATAGCAATCAGCCCCAGCATTTT.

J is TRBJ2-5 and V is TRBV7-9; 9 positions agree with TRBD1. CDR1 is SEHNR and CDR2 is FQNEAQ in the germline V gene (reference sequence). The ends lost 5 bases at V and 3 bases at J; junction bases unmatched: 4. The CDR3 is 14 amino acids. The CDR3 reads CASSPWTGEETQYF. CDR3 nucleotide sequence: TGTGCCAGCAGCCCTTGGACAGGGGAAGAGACCCAGTACTTC.

The rearrangement joins TRBV24-1 to TRBJ2-7; 9 nucleotides agree with TRBD1. J was trimmed by 1 base and V by 0 bases; bases with no gene match: 6. CDR1 KGHDR and CDR2 SFDVKD come from the germline V gene. The CDR3 totals 17 residues. CDR3 sequence: CATSDLSGTGISYEQYV. The CDR3 nucleotides are TGTGCCACCAGTGATTTGAGTGGGACAGGGATTTCCTACGAGCAGTACGTC.

The table lists this clonotype with many counts. The V and J genes are TRBV12-3 or TRBV12-4 and TRBJ2-1; D is unclear. Trimming pared 9 bases from V and 4 bases from J, leaving 10 bases between. CDR3 size: 12 residues. CDR3 coding DNA: TGTGCCAGTAGTCCTGGTTACAATGAGCAGTTCTTC. It translates to CASSPGYNEQFF.

This clonotype was detected a few times. This chain joins TRBV5-1 and TRBJ2-3; 7 bases fit TRBD1. The CDR3 runs to 15 residues. Germline CDR1 reads SGHRS; CDR2 reads YFSETQ. V shed 3 bases, J shed 4 bases, and the junction held 8 bases outside the gene matches. The CDR3 here is CASSSSRGLSDTQYF. The CDR3 DNA sequence: TGCGCCAGCAGCTCTTCTAGGGGGCTTTCAGATACGCAGTATTTT.

The J gene is TRBJ2-7, the V gene TRBV20-1; 8 bases are shared with TRBD2. V lost 5 bases and J lost 4; bases outside the gene matches: 13. CDR1 and CDR2 from the germline V gene are DFQATT and SNEGSKA (reference sequence). The CDR3 covers 15 residues. The CDR3 nucleotides are TGCAGTGCTCGCCTTCTGCGGGGGGCCCTTTACGAGCAGTACTTC. Protein product: CSARLLRGALYEQYF.

The chain combines TRBV2 with TRBJ2-3; D unclear. The V end lost 4 bases, the J end lost 6 bases, and 8 bases lay between the germline ends. The CDR3 consists of 12 residues. CDR1 and CDR2 from the germline V gene are SNHLY and FYNNEI. The CDR3 sequence: CASSVYLDTQYF. As DNA, the CDR3 is TGTGCCAGCAGTGTTTATTTGGATACGCAGTATTTT.

The V call is TRBV5-1, the J call TRBJ1-6, with no clear D. The CDR3 loop spans 17 amino acids. Germline CDR1 SGHRS, CDR2 YFSETQ. V dropped 0 bases and J dropped 0 bases, with 10 bases sitting between them. For the CDR3, the DNA is TGCGCCAGCAGCTTGGGGGCCGACCGCTCCTATAATTCACCCCTCCACTTT. Residues: CASSLGADRSYNSPLHF.

This clonotype was recorded a few times. The chain employs TRBV25-1 and TRBJ1-1, with D possibly being TRBD1 (6 bases). The CDR3 runs to 15 residues. Between the trimmed V and J ends, which lost 5 bases and 4 bases, there was a span of 17 bases. Germline loops: CDR1 MGHDK, CDR2 SYGVNS. CDR3 bases: TGTGCCAGCAGTAAACAGGGAAGTCGGAGCACTGAAGCTTTCTTT. This translates into CASSKQGSRSTEAFF.

The genes are TRBV6-2 or TRBV6-3 and TRBJ2-5, with a tentative D call TRBD2 (5 bases). Deletions cut 2 bases from V and 2 bases from J, with 9 bases between. The CDR3 runs 14 residues. Germline V gene lookup returns CDR1 MNHEY and CDR2 SVGEGT. CDR3 in DNA: TGTGCCAGCAGTTACGGGAGTAGACAAGAGACCCAGTACTTC. This gives the protein CASSYGSRQETQYF.

V is TRBV6-1 and J is TRBJ2-2; TRBD2 agrees at 7 bases. J was trimmed by 0 bases and V by 2 bases; bases with no gene match: 6. Germline values: CDR1 MNHNS, CDR2 SASEGT. This CDR3 has 17 residues. The CDR3 DNA sequence: TGTGCCAGCAGTGAACTAGCGGTGATTACGAACACCGGGGAGCTGTTTTTT. Translation gives CASSELAVITNTGELFF.

The chain links TRBV5-1 to TRBJ2-7; D is ambiguous. The CDR3 totals 14 residues. Trimming removed 1 base at V and 2 bases at J, with 10 bases between. Germline V CDR1 and CDR2: SGHRS, YFSETQ. CDR3 in amino acids: CASSLSRPAYEQYF. Written as DNA, the CDR3 is TGCGCCAGCAGCTTGTCCAGGCCGGCCTACGAGCAGTACTTC. The full variable domain, rest sourced from reference TRBV5-1 and TRBJ2-7, is KAGVTQTPRYLIKTRGQQVTLSCSPISGHRSVSWYQQTPGQGLQFLFEYFSETQRNKGNFPGRFSGRQFSNSRSEMNVSTLELGDSALYLCASSLSRPAYEQYFGPGTRLTVT.

This clonotype was detected only a few times. The chain has TRBV20-1 and TRBJ1-1; D uncertain. Germline V gene data show CDR1 as DFQATT and CDR2 as SNEGSKA (reference sequence). V lost 4 bases and J 1 base, leaving 10 bases between the germline ends. CDR3 length equals 13 residues. The CDR3 nucleotides read TGCAGTGCTACCCCTTTCAAGAACACTGAAGCTTTCTTT. Translating it yields CSATPFKNTEAFF.

The chain couples TRBV5-1 to TRBJ1-1; D is possibly TRBD1 (5 bases). The CDR3 is 13 amino acids. V lost 3 bases, J lost 8 bases, and 14 bases lay in between. CDR1 is SGHRS, CDR2 YFSETQ, per germline. CDR3: CASSWGGTEEAFF. The CDR3 bases are TGCGCCAGCAGCTGGGGGGGGACGGAGGAAGCTTTCTTT.